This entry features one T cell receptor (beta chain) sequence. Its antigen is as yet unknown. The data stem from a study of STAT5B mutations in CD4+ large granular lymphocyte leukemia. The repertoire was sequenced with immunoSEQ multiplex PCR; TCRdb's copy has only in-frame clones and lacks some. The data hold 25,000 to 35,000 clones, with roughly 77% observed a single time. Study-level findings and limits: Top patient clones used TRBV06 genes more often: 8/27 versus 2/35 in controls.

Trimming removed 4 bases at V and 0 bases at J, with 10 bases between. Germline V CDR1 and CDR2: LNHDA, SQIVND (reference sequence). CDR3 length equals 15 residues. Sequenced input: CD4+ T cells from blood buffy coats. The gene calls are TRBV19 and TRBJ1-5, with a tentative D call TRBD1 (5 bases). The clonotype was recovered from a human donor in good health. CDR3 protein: CASSTTAYSNQPQHF. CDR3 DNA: TGTGCCAGTAGTACGACAGCTTATAGCAATCAGCCCCAGCATTTT.